The 17 T cell receptor beta chains below all came from one sample that was sequenced in a study of shared clonotypes between healthy human individuals (dated by TCRdb to about 2020). The library relied on the immunoSEQ multiplex PCR assay. Imported from immuneACCESS, the table was reduced by TCRdb to in-frame sequences with V and J called. These copies leave out some clones; in studies compared against another copy, an unresolved V gene accounts for under half, and the cause of the remainder is not known. This sample comprises roughly 1,500,000 clones, 95% to 99% of them detected only once. The leading ten clones occupy approximately 0.45% of the sample. The sample comprised naive CD4+ T cells sorted from blood. The cell subset or site label, as the study defines it: CD45RA+ positively selected. The receptor source for this set is a man aged 30-40 years in good health.

The chain carries TRBV10-3 and TRBJ1-3; a possible D gene is TRBD1 (6 bases). Trimming pared 7 bases from V and 2 bases from J, leaving 12 bases between. Germline V gene lookup returns CDR1 ENHRY and CDR2 SYGVKD. The CDR3 is 14 residues long. CDR3 residues: CAITDSSPGNTIYF. CDR3 in DNA: TGTGCCATCACGGACAGTTCCCCTGGAAACACCATATATTTT.

The rearrangement uses TRBV18 and TRBJ1-1; no firm D call. Trimming removed 1 base from V and 6 bases from J, with 18 bases in between. Germline V gene lookup returns CDR1 KGHSH and CDR2 LQKENI. The CDR3 has 16 residues. The CDR3 bases are TGTGCCAGCTCACCACGTTCAACATTGCAGGTCCCTGAAGCTTTCTTT. Its translation is CASSPRSTLQVPEAFF.

The V and J genes are TRBV25-1 and TRBJ1-1; 9 bases map to TRBD1. The CDR3 has 14 residues. Unmatched junction bases numbered 5, after V lost 6 bases and J lost 3 bases. Germline V gene data show CDR1 as MGHDK and CDR2 as SYGVNS. The CDR3 spells CASSEGQGYTEAFF. DNA of the CDR3: TGTGCCAGCAGCGAAGGACAGGGGTACACTGAAGCTTTCTTT.

The chain joins TRBV6-1 to TRBJ1-2; no clear D. The CDR3 length is 15 residues. Germline V gene lookup returns CDR1 MNHNS and CDR2 SASEGT. Trimming cost V 1 base and J 0 bases, with 9 bases left between them. CDR3 residues: CASSEGRSANYGYTF. Here the CDR3 DNA reads TGTGCCAGCAGTGAAGGTCGGTCAGCTAACTATGGCTACACCTTC.

The chain recombines TRBV10-3 with TRBJ1-5, with unresolved D. V lost 3 bases and J lost 6, with 9 bases in between. Germline CDR1 is ENHRY and CDR2 is SYGVKD. The CDR3 consists of 13 residues. The CDR3 region has the DNA TGTGCCATCAGTGATCAGACACGTCAGCCCCAGCATTTT. Its translation: CAISDQTRQPQHF.

This rearrangement joins TRBV5-1 to TRBJ1-2, with 9 nucleotides matching TRBD1. This CDR3 comprises 15 residues. J gave up 4 bases and V 0 bases, and 4 bases lay outside the gene matches. Germline V gene lookup returns CDR1 SGHRS and CDR2 YFSETQ. CDR3 nucleotides: TGCGCCAGCAGCTTGGGGGACAGGGACCTCTATGGCTACACCTTC. Its protein is CASSLGDRDLYGYTF.

The rearrangement uses TRBV5-8 and TRBJ2-5; D gene ambiguous. The CDR3 contains 15 residues. Between the trimmed V and J ends, which lost 1 base and 5 bases, there was a span of 15 bases. CDR1 and CDR2 (germline): SGHTS, YDEGEE. The CDR3 is CASSLPGPLGETQYF. DNA for the CDR3: TGTGCCAGCAGCTTGCCAGGACCCTTGGGGGAGACCCAGTACTTC.

The chain links TRBV19 to TRBJ2-3; 11 nucleotides match TRBD2. Germline V lookup: CDR1 LNHDA, CDR2 SQIVND (reference sequence). Trimming removed 5 bases from V and 2 bases from J; junction bases left unmatched: 3. The CDR3 covers 15 residues. CDR3 sequence reads: CASSALAGVTDTQYF. CDR3 in DNA: TGTGCCAGTAGTGCACTAGCGGGGGTCACAGATACGCAGTATTTT.

This chain uses TRBV27 with TRBJ2-5; a weak D match, TRBD1 (5 bases). The CDR3 length is 13 residues. The V gene lost 3 bases and the J gene lost 5 bases, with 10 bases spanning the gap. The germline CDR1 and CDR2 sequences are MNHEY and SMNVEV (reference sequence). The CDR3 here is CASSLGRAETQYF. CDR3 nucleotide sequence: TGTGCCAGCAGTTTGGGCAGGGCCGAGACCCAGTACTTC.

V gene TRBV5-8 combines with J gene TRBJ2-7; 8 positions match TRBD1. V dropped 2 bases and J dropped 5; count of bases not matched to a gene: 6. Germline V gives CDR1 SGHTS, CDR2 YDEGEE. The CDR3 is 14 residues long. The CDR3 nucleotides read TGTGCCAGCAGCTTTAGGGACAGGTCGAACGAGCAGTACTTC. Translated: CASSFRDRSNEQYF. The full variable domain, completed using reference TRBV5-8 and TRBJ2-7, is EAGVTQSPTHLIKTRGQQATLRCSPISGHTSVYWYQQALGLGLQFLLWYDEGEERNRGNFPPRFSGRQFPNYSSELNVNALELEDSALYLCASSFRDRSNEQYFGPGTRLTVT.

The gene calls are TRBV29-1 and TRBJ2-5; 10 nucleotides agree with TRBD1. After removal of 4 bases from V and 5 bases from J, the junction contained 7 bases not matched to a gene. The CDR3 has 14 residues. Germline V gene lookup returns CDR1 SQVTM and CDR2 ANQGSEA. Written as DNA, the CDR3 is TGCAGCGTTGGTCCCCGGGACAGGGGTGAGACCCAGTACTTC. Translating it yields CSVGPRDRGETQYF.

The V and J genes are TRBV28 and TRBJ2-7, with D perhaps assigned TRBD1 or TRBD2 (5 bases each). Germline V gives CDR1 MDHEN, CDR2 SYDVKM. The CDR3 totals 15 residues. Trimming removed 5 bases from V and 2 bases from J, with 16 bases in between. CDR3 DNA: TGTGCCAGCAGTACCTTTCGAGGGGATCCCTACGAGCAGTACTTC. Encoded protein: CASSTFRGDPYEQYF.

This chain links TRBV19 with TRBJ2-3, with 7 nucleotides matching TRBD1. V dropped 6 bases and J dropped 6; count of bases not matched to a gene: 6. The CDR3 is 13 residues long. Germline CDR1 is LNHDA and CDR2 is SQIVND (reference sequence). The CDR3, as DNA: TGTGCCAGTAGACGAGGGGGCGGGGATACGCAGTATTTT. Encoded protein: CASRRGGGDTQYF.

DNA of the CDR3: TGCGCCAGCAGCCATCCGGGGATGTCCTTATATGAGCAGTACTTC. Its translation is CASSHPGMSLYEQYF. The chain recombines TRBV4-1 with TRBJ2-7, with TRBD2 as a possible D gene (5 bases). Trimming took 3 bases from V and 7 from J, leaving 19 bases between them. CDR3 size: 15 residues. Germline CDR1 is MGHRA and CDR2 is YSYEKL.

This rearrangement joins TRBV7-8 to TRBJ1-2; D remains unclear. From germline, CDR1 is SGHVS and CDR2 FQNEAQ. The germline V and J ends were trimmed by 0 bases and 4 bases, with 12 bases remaining between them. The CDR3 is 15 residues long. Written as DNA, the CDR3 is TGTGCCAGCAGCTTAGCTGCAGCCTTTATCTATGGCTACACCTTC. Residues: CASSLAAAFIYGYTF.

Worth noting for this clone: Additional DNA sequences in this sample encode the identical CDR3. The rearrangement uses TRBV30 and TRBJ1-5; D is unclear. This CDR3 region has 15 residues. V lost 0 bases and J lost 0, with 9 bases in between. The germline CDR1 and CDR2 sequences are GTSNPN and SVGIG (reference sequence). CDR3 residues: CAWSVRVRSNQPQHF. In DNA, the CDR3 is TGTGCCTGGAGTGTCCGGGTTCGTAGCAATCAGCCCCAGCATTTT. Using reference TRBV30 and TRBJ1-5 for the parts outside the CDR3, the full variable domain is SQTIHQWPATLVQPVGSPLSLECTVEGTSNPNLYWYRQAAGRGLQLLFYSVGIGQISSEVPQNLSASRPQDRQFILSSKKLLLSDSGFYLCAWSVRVRSNQPQHFGDGTRLSIL.

This chain joins TRBV5-1 and TRBJ2-5; 9 bases agree with TRBD2. The CDR3 spans 16 residues. V trimming: 0 bases; J trimming: 5 bases; junction bases outside the gene matches: 8. CDR1 is SGHRS, CDR2 YFSETQ, per germline. The CDR3: CASSLVGSGSGETQYF. In DNA, the CDR3 is TGCGCCAGCAGCTTGGTGGGTAGCGGGAGTGGTGAGACCCAGTACTTC.